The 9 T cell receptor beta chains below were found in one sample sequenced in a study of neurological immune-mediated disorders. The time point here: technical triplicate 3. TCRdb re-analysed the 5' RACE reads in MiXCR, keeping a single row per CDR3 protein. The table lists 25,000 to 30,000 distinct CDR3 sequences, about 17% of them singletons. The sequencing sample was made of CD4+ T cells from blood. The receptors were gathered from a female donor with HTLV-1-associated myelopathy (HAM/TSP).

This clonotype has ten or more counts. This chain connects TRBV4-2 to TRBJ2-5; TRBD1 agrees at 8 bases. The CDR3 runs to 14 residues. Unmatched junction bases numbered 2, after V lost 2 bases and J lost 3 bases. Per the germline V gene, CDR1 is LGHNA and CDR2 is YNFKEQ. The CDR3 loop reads CASSQMDREETQYF. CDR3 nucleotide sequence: TGTGCCAGCAGCCAAATGGACAGGGAAGAGACCCAGTACTTC.

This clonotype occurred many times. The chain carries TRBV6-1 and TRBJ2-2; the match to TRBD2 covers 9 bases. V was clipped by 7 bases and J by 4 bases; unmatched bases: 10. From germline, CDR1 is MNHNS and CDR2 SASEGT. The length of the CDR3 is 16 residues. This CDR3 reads CASIEAGTSLTGELFF. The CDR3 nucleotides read TGTGCCAGCATAGAAGCCGGGACTAGCCTCACCGGGGAGCTGTTTTTT.

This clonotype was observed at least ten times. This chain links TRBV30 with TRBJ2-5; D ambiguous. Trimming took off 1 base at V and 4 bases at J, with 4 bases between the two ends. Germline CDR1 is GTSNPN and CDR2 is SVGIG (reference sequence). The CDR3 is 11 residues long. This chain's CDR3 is CAWSGGETQYF. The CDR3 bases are TGTGCCTGGAGTGGGGGAGAGACCCAGTACTTC. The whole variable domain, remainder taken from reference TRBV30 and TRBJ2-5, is SQTIHQWPATLVQPVGSPLSLECTVEGTSNPNLYWYRQAAGRGLQLLFYSVGIGQISSEVPQNLSASRPQDRQFILSSKKLLLSDSGFYLCAWSGGETQYFGPGTRLLVL.

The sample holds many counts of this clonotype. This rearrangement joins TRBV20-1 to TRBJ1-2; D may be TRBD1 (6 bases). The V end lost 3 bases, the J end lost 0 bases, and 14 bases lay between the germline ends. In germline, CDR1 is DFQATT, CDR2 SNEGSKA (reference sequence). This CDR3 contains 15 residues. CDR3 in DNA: TGCAGTGCTAGGGGCGTCCAGGGGACTAACTATGGCTACACCTTC. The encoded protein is CSARGVQGTNYGYTF.

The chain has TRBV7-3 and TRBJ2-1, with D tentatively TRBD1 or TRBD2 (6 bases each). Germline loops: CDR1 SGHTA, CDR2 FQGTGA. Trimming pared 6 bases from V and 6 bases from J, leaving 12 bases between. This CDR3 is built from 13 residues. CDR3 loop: CASSLGGLNEQFF. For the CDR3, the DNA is TGTGCCAGCAGTTTAGGGGGACTCAATGAGCAGTTCTTC.

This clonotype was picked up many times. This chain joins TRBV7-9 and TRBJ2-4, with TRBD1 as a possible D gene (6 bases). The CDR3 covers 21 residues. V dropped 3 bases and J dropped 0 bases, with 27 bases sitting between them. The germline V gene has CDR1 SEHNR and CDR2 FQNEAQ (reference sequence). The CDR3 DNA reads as TGTGCCAGCAGCTTGGTCCCCCCGAGCTCAGGGGTTACACGAGCCAAAAACATTCAGTACTTC. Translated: CASSLVPPSSGVTRAKNIQYF.

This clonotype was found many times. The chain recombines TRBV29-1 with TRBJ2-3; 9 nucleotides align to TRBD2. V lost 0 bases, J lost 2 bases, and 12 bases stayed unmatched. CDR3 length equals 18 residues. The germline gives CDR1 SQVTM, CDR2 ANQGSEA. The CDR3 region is CSVEDLGGSGGFTDTQYF. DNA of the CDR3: TGCAGCGTTGAAGATCTGGGGGGTAGCGGGGGATTCACAGATACGCAGTATTTT.

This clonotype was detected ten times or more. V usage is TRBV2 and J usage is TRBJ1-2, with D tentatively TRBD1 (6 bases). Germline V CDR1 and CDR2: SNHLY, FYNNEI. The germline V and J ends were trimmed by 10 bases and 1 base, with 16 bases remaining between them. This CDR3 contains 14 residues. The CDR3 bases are TGTGCCAACATAGGACAGCCGGATAACTATGGCTACACCTTC. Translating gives CANIGQPDNYGYTF. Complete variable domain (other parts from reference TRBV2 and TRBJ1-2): EPEVTQTPSHQVTQMGQEVILRCVPISNHLYFYWYRQILGQKVEFLVSFYNNEISEKSEIFDDQFSVERPDGSNFTLKIRSTKLEDSAMYFCANIGQPDNYGYTFGSGTRLTVV.

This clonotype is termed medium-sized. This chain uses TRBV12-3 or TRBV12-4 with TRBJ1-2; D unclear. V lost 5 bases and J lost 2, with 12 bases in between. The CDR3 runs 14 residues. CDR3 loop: CASSPLTLNYGYTF. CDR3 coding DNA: TGTGCCAGCAGTCCCTTGACGCTAAACTATGGCTACACCTTC.